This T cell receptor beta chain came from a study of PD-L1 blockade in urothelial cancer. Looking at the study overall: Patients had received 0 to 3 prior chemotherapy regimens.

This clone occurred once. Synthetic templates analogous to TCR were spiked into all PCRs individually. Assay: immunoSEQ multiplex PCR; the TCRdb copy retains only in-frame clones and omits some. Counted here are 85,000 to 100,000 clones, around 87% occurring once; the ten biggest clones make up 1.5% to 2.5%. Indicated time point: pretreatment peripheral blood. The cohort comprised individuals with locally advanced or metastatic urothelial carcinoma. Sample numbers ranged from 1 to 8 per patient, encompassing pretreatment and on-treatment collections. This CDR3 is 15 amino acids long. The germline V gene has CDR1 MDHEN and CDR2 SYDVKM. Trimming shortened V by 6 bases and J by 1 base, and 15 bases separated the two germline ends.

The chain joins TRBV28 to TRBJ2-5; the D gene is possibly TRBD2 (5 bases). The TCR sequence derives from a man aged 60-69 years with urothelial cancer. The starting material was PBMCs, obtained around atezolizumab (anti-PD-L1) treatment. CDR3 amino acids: CASSQRKGVQETQYF. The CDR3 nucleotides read TGTGCCAGCAGCCAAAGGAAGGGAGTCCAAGAGACCCAGTACTTC. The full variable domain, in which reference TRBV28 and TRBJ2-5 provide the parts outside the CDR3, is DVKVTQSSRYLVKRTGEKVFLECVQDMDHENMFWYRQDPGLGLRLIYFSYDVKMKEKGDIPEGYSVSREKKERFSLILESASTNQTSMYLCASSQRKGVQETQYFGPGTRLLVL.